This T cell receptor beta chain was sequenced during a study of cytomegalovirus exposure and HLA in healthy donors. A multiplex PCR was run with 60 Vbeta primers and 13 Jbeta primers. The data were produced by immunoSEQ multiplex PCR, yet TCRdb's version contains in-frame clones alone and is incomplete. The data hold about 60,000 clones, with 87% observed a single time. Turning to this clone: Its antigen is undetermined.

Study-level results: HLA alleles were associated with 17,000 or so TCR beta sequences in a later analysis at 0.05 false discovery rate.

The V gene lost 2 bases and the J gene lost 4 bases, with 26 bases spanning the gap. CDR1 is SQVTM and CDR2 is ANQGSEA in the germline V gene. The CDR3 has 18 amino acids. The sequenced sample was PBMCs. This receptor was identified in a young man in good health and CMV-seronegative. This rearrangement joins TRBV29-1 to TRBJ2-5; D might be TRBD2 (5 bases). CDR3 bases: TGCAGCGTTGAACCCATCCCCTGGCCCTCAAAAGAGGGAGAGACCCAGTACTTC. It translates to CSVEPIPWPSKEGETQYF.